Listed below are T cell receptor beta chains from one sample, sequenced in a study of identical twins. MiXCR was run by TCRdb on the 5' RACE reads, yielding one entry per CDR3 protein. The repertoire includes 200,000 to 300,000 distinct CDR3 sequences, 7.5% of them detected once, and under 6% sits in the top ten. The same data also went into a second study, on yellow fever vaccine responses in identical twins.

The sample comprised CD8+ T cells sorted from blood. All receptors derive from a woman aged 18-29 years in good health. The CDR3 runs from the conserved cysteine through the conserved F or W. D genes are given only for firm matches. Only part of the rows carry a size: once, few, many, or a class if the clone is expanded.

>TRBJ2-2|-|TRBV6-5|15|-
TGTGCCAGCAGTTACTCCCTTATGGGAACCGGGGAGCTGTTTTTT
CASSYSLMGTGELFF
>TRBJ1-1|-|TRBV4-1|15|-
TGCGCCAGCAGCCGAGCCGGCGGGCCTGGCACTGAAGCTTTCTTT
CASSRAGGPGTEAFF
>TRBJ2-5|-|TRBV12-3/TRBV12-4|14|many
TGTGCCAGCAGTGCCCCACTGGATATAGAGACCCAGTACTTC
CASSAPLDIETQYF
>TRBJ2-1|TRBD2|TRBV7-9|17|few
TGTGCCAGCAGCTATGGGACTAGCGGGAGAGGGGTCAATGAGCAGTTCTTC
CASSYGTSGRGVNEQFF
>TRBJ1-1|-|TRBV14|15|many
TGTGCCAGCAGCCAGGACCGACAAATCGGCGCTGAAGCTTTCTTT
CASSQDRQIGAEAFF
>TRBJ2-2|-|TRBV20-1|16|many
TGCAGTGCTAGATCCTCACTAGGTCCGATCACCGGGGAGCTGTTTTTT
CSARSSLGPITGELFF
>TRBJ2-1|TRBD2|TRBV27|21|-
TGTGCCAGCAGTTTATTGCCCCCCGGGACTAGCGGGAGGGTTTCCTACAATGAGCAGTTCTTC
CASSLLPPGTSGRVSYNEQFF
>TRBJ1-2|-|TRBV7-8|14|many
TGTGCCAGCAGCTCCGAGCACGAGGCAGATGGCTACACCTTC
CASSSEHEADGYTF
>TRBJ2-2|-|TRBV10-1|16|few
TGCGCCAGCAGTGACCGACTCGAGGGGGACACCGGGGAGCTGTTTTTT
CASSDRLEGDTGELFF
>TRBJ1-2|-|TRBV29-1|12|many
TGCAGCGTTGAAGGCAGGGCCTATGGCTACACCTTC
CSVEGRAYGYTF
>TRBJ2-2|TRBD2|TRBV7-6|16|-
TGTGCCAGCAGCTTAGCGGTAGCGGGGCAGACCGGGGAGCTGTTTTTT
CASSLAVAGQTGELFF
>TRBJ2-5|-|TRBV24-1|14|few
TGTGCCACCAGTGAATTTGAAGGGAGGGAGACCCAGTACTTC
CATSEFEGRETQYF
>TRBJ2-5|TRBD2|TRBV9|16|many
TGTGCCAGCAGCGCGCCGCTAGCGGGAGTAAGAGAGACCCAGTACTTC
CASSAPLAGVRETQYF
>TRBJ1-2|-|TRBV7-9|12|few
TGTGCCAGCAGCGGACAGCACTATGGCTACACCTTC
CASSGQHYGYTF
>TRBJ1-6|-|TRBV6-1|16|many
TGTGCCAGCAGCCTCGGGGAGCCACGTTCCTATTCACCCCTCCACTTT
CASSLGEPRSYSPLHF
>TRBJ2-1|TRBD2|TRBV9|18|few
TGTGCCAGCAGCGTCCACAGGTTGAGGACTAGGTCCTACAATGAGCAGTTCTTC
CASSVHRLRTRSYNEQFF
>TRBJ1-1|-|TRBV5-1|13|many
TGCGCCAGCAGGGAAACAGGCTACACTGAAGCTTTCTTT
CASRETGYTEAFF
>TRBJ2-7|-|TRBV6-5|13|-
TGTGCCAGCATTTCGAGAGGGATCTTCGAGCAGTACTTC
CASISRGIFEQYF
>TRBJ2-7|TRBD1|TRBV5-1|15|-
TGCGCCACCCCGACAGGGGGGTGGAATTCCTACGAGCAGTACTTC
CATPTGGWNSYEQYF
>TRBJ1-5|-|TRBV15|14|-
TGTGCCACCAGCAATTACAGGGGCAATCAGCCCCAGCATTTT
CATSNYRGNQPQHF
>TRBJ1-1|TRBD1|TRBV10-2|14|few
TGCGCCAGCAGTGAAGGGGGCGGGGGCACTGAAGCTTTCTTT
CASSEGGGGTEAFF
>TRBJ2-1|TRBD1|TRBV27|15|few
TGTGCCAGCAGTTTTTCTAGGGGGCCTAACAATGAGCAGTTCTTC
CASSFSRGPNNEQFF
>TRBJ1-1|-|TRBV6-5|14|many
TGTGCCAGCAGTTACGAAGACAGGAGTTTAGAAGCTTTCTTT
CASSYEDRSLEAFF
>TRBJ2-1|-|TRBV12-3/TRBV12-4|15|few
TGTGCCAGCAGTCGCTACCATGAGATATTCAATGAGCAGTTCTTC
CASSRYHEIFNEQFF
>TRBJ2-1|TRBD2|TRBV6-5|16|few
TGTGCCAGCAGTTACTCTGCGGGGGGGCCTTCTTATGAGCAGTTCTTC
CASSYSAGGPSYEQFF
>TRBJ1-1|-|TRBV7-9|14|few
TGTGCCAGCAGCTTAGGGGGGCCAGGTCCTGAAGCTTTCTTT
CASSLGGPGPEAFF
>TRBJ2-5|-|TRBV6-5|12|few
TGTGCCAGCAGTTACGGCCAAGAGACCCAGTACTTC
CASSYGQETQYF
>TRBJ1-1|TRBD1|TRBV27|14|-
TGTGCCAGCGGGTCCAGGGGGCGGGGGACTGAAGCTTTCTTT
CASGSRGRGTEAFF
>TRBJ1-2|-|TRBV29-1|15|many
TGCAGCGTTGAAACGGCCCTCAGGGCAAACTATGGCTACACCTTC
CSVETALRANYGYTF
>TRBJ2-4|-|TRBV7-6|14|-
TGTGCCAGCAGCCCGGGACACGGGAAAAACATTCAGTACTTC
CASSPGHGKNIQYF
>TRBJ1-2|-|TRBV9|15|few
TGTGCCAGCAGCCCTCCGGGGGGAGGGAGCTATGGCTACACCTTC
CASSPPGGGSYGYTF
>TRBJ2-3|-|TRBV24-1|13|many
TGTGCCACCAGTGATTTTGGCTCAGATACGCAGTATTTT
CATSDFGSDTQYF
>TRBJ2-1|TRBD2|TRBV20-1|15|-
TGCAGTGCTGATTTAGCGGGAGACTCCTACAATGAGCAGTTCTTC
CSADLAGDSYNEQFF
>TRBJ2-5|-|TRBV10-3|14|many
TGTGCCATCACCGCGGGTGGGGGTCAAGAGACCCAGTACTTC
CAITAGGGQETQYF
>TRBJ2-3|-|TRBV28|11|-
TGTGCCAGCAGCCGTCCAGATACGCAGTATTTT
CASSRPDTQYF
>TRBJ2-1|-|TRBV7-8|15|-
TGTGCCAGCAGCTTTTCCGAGGGGGACTACAATGAGCAGTTCTTC
CASSFSEGDYNEQFF
>TRBJ1-2|-|TRBV29-1|13|many
TGCAGCTTAAACAATGGGGTTATCAATGGCTACACCTTC
CSLNNGVINGYTF
>TRBJ1-4|-|TRBV13|14|many
TGTGCCAGCAGCCCCGGCAGGGCTAATGAAAAACTGTTTTTT
CASSPGRANEKLFF
>TRBJ2-3|-|TRBV5-5|15|few
TGTGCCAGCAGCTTGACGGGCAGTGGTTGGGATACGCAGTATTTT
CASSLTGSGWDTQYF
>TRBJ2-1|-|TRBV6-6|13|many
TGTGCCAGCAGTCCTACTAGCTACAATGAGCAGTTCTTC
CASSPTSYNEQFF
>TRBJ2-5|-|TRBV7-8|17|many
TGTGCCAGCAGCTGGGGTGTTATGATACCGGGGGAAGAGACCCAGTACTTC
CASSWGVMIPGEETQYF
>TRBJ2-7|TRBD2|TRBV5-6|15|few
TGTGCCAGCAGCTTGGCTAGCGGGGTCTACTACGAGCAGTACTTC
CASSLASGVYYEQYF
>TRBJ2-6|-|TRBV4-1|18|-
TGCGCCAGCAGCCAAAACTCCGTGGGGCGTTTTGGGGCCAACGTCCTGACTTTC
CASSQNSVGRFGANVLTF